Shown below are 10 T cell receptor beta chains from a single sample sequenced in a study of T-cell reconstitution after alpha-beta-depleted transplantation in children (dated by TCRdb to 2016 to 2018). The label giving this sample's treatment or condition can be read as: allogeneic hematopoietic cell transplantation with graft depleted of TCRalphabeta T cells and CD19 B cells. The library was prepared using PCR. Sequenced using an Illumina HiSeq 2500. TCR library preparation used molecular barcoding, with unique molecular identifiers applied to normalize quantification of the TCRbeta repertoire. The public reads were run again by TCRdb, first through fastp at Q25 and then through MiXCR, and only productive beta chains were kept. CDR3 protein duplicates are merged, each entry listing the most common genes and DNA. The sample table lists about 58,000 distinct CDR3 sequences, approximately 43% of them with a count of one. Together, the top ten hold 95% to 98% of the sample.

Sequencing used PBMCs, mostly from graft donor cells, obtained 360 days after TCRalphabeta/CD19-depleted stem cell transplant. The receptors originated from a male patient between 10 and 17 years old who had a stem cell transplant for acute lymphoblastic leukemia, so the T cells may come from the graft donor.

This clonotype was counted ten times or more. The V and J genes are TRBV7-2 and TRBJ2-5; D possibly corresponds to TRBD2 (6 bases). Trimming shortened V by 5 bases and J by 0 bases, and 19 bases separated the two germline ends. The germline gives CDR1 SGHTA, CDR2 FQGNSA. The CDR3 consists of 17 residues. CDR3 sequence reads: CASSDDLGTPDQETQYF. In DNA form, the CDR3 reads TGTGCCAGCAGCGACGACCTGGGGACTCCCGACCAAGAGACCCAGTACTTC.

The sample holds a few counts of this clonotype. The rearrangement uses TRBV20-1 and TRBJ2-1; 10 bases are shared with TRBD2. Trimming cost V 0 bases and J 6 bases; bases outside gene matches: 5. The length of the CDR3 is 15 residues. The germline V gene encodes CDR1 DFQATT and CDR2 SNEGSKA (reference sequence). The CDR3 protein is CSARESGRAFNEQFF. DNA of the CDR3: TGCAGTGCTAGAGAAAGCGGGAGGGCATTCAATGAGCAGTTCTTC.

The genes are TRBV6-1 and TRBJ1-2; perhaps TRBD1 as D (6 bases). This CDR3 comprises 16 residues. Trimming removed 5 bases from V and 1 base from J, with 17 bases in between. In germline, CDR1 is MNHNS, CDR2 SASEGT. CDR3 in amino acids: CASSPDSLSLNYGYTF. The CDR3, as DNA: TGTGCCAGCAGTCCGGACAGCCTCTCACTTAACTATGGCTACACCTTC.

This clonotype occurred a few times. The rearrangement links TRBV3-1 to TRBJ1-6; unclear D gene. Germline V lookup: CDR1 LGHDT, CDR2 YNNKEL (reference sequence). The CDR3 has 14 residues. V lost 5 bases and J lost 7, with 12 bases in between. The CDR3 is CASSIPRRNSPLHF. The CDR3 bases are TGTGCCAGCAGCATCCCCCGGAGGAATTCACCCCTCCACTTT. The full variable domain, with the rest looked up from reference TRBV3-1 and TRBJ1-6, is DTAVSQTPKYLVTQMGNDKSIKCEQNLGHDTMYWYKQDSKKFLKIMFSYNNKELIINETVPNRFSPKSPDKAHLNLHINSLELGDSAVYFCASSIPRRNSPLHFGNGTRLTVT.

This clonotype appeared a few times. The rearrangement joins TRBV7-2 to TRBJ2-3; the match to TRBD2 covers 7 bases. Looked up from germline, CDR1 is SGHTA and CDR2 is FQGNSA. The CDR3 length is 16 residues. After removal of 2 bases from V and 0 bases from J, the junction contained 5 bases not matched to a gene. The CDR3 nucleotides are TGTGCCAGCAGCTTAATAGCGGGCTCAAGCACAGATACGCAGTATTTT. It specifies CASSLIAGSSTDTQYF.

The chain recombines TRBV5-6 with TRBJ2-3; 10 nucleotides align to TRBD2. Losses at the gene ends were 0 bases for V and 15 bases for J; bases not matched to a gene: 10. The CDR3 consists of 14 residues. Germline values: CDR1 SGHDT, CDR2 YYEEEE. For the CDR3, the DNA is TGTGCCAGCAGCTTGGGTTTTCTAGCGGGGGAAGGTTATTTT. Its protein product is CASSLGFLAGEGYF.

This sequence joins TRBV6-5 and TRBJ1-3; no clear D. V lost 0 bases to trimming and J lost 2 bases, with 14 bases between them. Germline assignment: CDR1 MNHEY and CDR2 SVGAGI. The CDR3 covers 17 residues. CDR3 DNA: TGTGCCAGCAGTTACTCGACCCGGGTAGGGACTGGAAACACCATATATTTT. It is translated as CASSYSTRVGTGNTIYF.

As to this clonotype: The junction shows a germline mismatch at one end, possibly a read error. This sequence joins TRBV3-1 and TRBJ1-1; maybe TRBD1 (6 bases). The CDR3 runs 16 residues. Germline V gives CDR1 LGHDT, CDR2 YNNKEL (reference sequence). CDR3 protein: CACSQEMPGTRTEAFF. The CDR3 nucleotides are TGTGCCTGCAGCCAAGAGATGCCGGGGACAAGGACTGAAGCTTTCTTT.

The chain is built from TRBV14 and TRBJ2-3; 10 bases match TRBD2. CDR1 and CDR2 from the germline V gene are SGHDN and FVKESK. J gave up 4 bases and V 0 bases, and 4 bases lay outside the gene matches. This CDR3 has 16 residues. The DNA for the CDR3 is TGTGCCAGCAGCCAAGATCCCGGACTAGCGGCAGATACGCAGTATTTT. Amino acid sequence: CASSQDPGLAADTQYF. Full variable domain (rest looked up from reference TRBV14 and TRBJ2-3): EAGVTQFPSHSVIEKGQTVTLRCDPISGHDNLYWYRRVMGKEIKFLLHFVKESKQDESGMPNNRFLAERTGGTYSTLKVQPAELEDSGVYFCASSQDPGLAADTQYFGPGTRLTVL.

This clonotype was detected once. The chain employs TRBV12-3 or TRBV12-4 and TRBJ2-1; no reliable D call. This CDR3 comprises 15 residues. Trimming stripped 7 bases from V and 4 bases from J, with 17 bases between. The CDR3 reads CASTPQYNVYNEQFF. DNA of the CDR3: TGTGCCAGCACCCCTCAATACAACGTATACAATGAGCAGTTCTTC.